Given below is one TCR beta chain in context. This CDR3 has 12 amino acids. Trimming pared 1 base from V and 5 bases from J, leaving 6 bases between. Germline V gives CDR1 LGHNA, CDR2 YNFKEQ. The data were obtained in a study of shared clonotypes between healthy human individuals. Method: immunoSEQ multiplex PCR; TCRdb's copy keeps in-frame clones and lacks some. The sample lists about 2.5 million clones, less than 95% occurring once. The V and J genes are TRBV4-2 and TRBJ2-7; no definite D call. Sequenced sample: naive CD4+ T cells from PBMCs. The subset denotes: CD45RA+ positively selected. The TCR originated in a man aged 18 to 30 in good health. Some clones in this sample may be carry-over from other donors' samples. The CDR3 here is CASSQVEDEQYF. DNA for the CDR3: TGTGCCAGCAGCCAAGTCGAGGACGAGCAGTACTTC.